The present entry profiles one TCR beta chain with its context. Its antigen is as yet unknown. The CDR3 consists of 15 residues. V was clipped by 6 bases and J by 1 base, with 12 bases between them. Germline V gene lookup returns CDR1 KGHSH and CDR2 LQKENI. This entry is derived from a study of CD4 T cells in relation to SARS-CoV-2 and coronaviruses. Across the study: ViraFEST: approximately ten-day antigen culture of PBMCs, then TCR beta CDR3 sequencing. Negative control cultures got HIV-1 Nef peptides or no peptide.

The unexposed donors gave CD4+ T cells in about 2011-2018, prior to COVID-19. Isolation of CD4+ T cells took place after less than twelve days in culture. Cells permitting, SARS-CoV-2 S/N and four cold-coronavirus spikes were tested on unexposed-donor CD4+ T cells. On days 3 and 7, cultures got half fresh IL-2 medium. Generated by immunoSEQ multiplex PCR, the TCRdb table keeps only in-frame clones and is missing some. Among approximately 17,000 clones listed, about 84% were seen once. The sample consisted of CD4+ T cells from PBMCs, cultured in vitro. This receptor was obtained from a human donor in good health. The chain has TRBV18 and TRBJ1-4; D gene ambiguous. The CDR3 nucleotides read TGTGCCAGCTCGCCCCGAGACGGAACTAATGAAAAACTGTTTTTT. Encoded protein: CASSPRDGTNEKLFF.